Listed below are T cell receptor beta chains from one sample, sequenced in a study of chemoradiotherapy in HPV16-positive cancers. Sequencing was performed with immunoSEQ multiplex PCR; in TCRdb, only in-frame clones are kept and a portion is missing. The sample contains roughly 34,000 clones, 86% of which appear only once. The material sequenced was blood, taken from a patient who underwent chemoradiotherapy. These receptors all come from a human donor with HPV-associated anogenital cancer. CDR3s include the opening cysteine and the closing phenylalanine or tryptophan. D genes are given only for firm matches. The listing skips clone size in some rows; elsewhere it reads once, few, many or a size class.

TRBV6-6	-	TRBJ1-5	-	TGTGCCAGCAGTAGGGGCATGGGGCAGCCCCAGCATTTT	CASSRGMGQPQHF
TRBV6-5	-	TRBJ1-1	-	TGTGCCAGCAGTTACGAGGGGATCAATGAAGCTTTCTTT	CASSYEGINEAFF
TRBV14	-	TRBJ2-3	few	TGTGCCAGCAGACCTAGGTACTCTAGCACAGATACGCAGTATTTT	CASRPRYSSTDTQYF
TRBV7-7	-	TRBJ2-1	once	TGTGCTAGCAGCCCCACCAGTTCCTACAATGAGCAGTTCTTC	CASSPTSSYNEQFF
TRBV6-1	TRBD1	TRBJ1-1	-	TGTGCCAGCAGATCCGGGACAGGAAAGACTGAAGCTTTCTTT	CASRSGTGKTEAFF
TRBV11-3	TRBD1	TRBJ2-7	few	TGTGCCAGCAGCTTACGGGACAGTACCTACGAGCAGTACTTC	CASSLRDSTYEQYF
TRBV11-2	-	TRBJ1-3	-	TGTGCCAGCAGCTTATGGGGAGGAACTGGAAACACCATATATTTT	CASSLWGGTGNTIYF
TRBV6-5	-	TRBJ1-5	-	TGTGCCAGCAGACTTAATTACGGGGGCAATCAGCCCCAGCATTTT	CASRLNYGGNQPQHF
TRBV6-5	-	TRBJ1-2	few	TGTGCCAGCAGTTACTCGGGCAGGGACGGCTATGGCTACACCTTC	CASSYSGRDGYGYTF
TRBV7-2	-	TRBJ1-1	-	TGTGCCAGCAGTAGCTTTAACTTGAACACTGAAGCTTTCTTT	CASSSFNLNTEAFF
TRBV7-9	-	TRBJ1-2	-	TGTGCCAGCAGCTTAGCCGTCTCCGTCTATGGCTACACCTTC	CASSLAVSVYGYTF
TRBV18	TRBD1	TRBJ2-3	-	TGTGCCAGCTCTCAGCACTTGACAGGGTCTTATACAGATACGCAGTATTTT	CASSQHLTGSYTDTQYF